Each of the 28 T cell receptor beta chains below was sequenced from the same sample in a study of blood T cell repertoires in COVID-19. TCRdb's table, derived via immunoSEQ multiplex PCR, lists solely in-frame clones and lacks some. The sample records about 210,000 clones, roughly 89% being singletons. Input material: PBMCs or T cells enriched from blood (not recorded which). Every receptor here comes from a woman in her twenties or thirties who had been exposed to COVID-19.

This chain uses TRBV3-1 (or the pseudogene TRBV3-2) with TRBJ1-2; 9 bases line up with TRBD1. Unmatched junction bases numbered 20, after V lost 2 bases and J lost 7 bases. From germline, CDR1 is LGHDT and CDR2 YNNKEL (reference sequence). This CDR3 is built from 19 residues. The DNA of the CDR3 is TGTGCCAGCAGCCAAAAGCAGGGTGCTGGACAGGGGTGTATAGGTGGCTACACCTTC. It translates to CASSQKQGAGQGCIGGYTF.

The V and J genes are TRBV6-2 or TRBV6-3 and TRBJ2-3; D perhaps matches TRBD2 (7 bases). Germline values: CDR1 MNHEY, CDR2 SVGEGT. The CDR3 has 14 amino acids. V was trimmed by 5 bases and J by 2 bases, leaving 11 bases between them. The CDR3 DNA is TGTGCCAGCAGTGGGGGGGGGCACACAGATACGCAGTATTTT. Its protein is CASSGGGHTDTQYF.

The chain joins TRBV30 to TRBJ1-3; D unresolved. CDR1 GTSNPN and CDR2 SVGIG come from the germline V gene (reference sequence). The CDR3 has 12 residues. V was shortened by 5 bases and J by 4 bases, with 9 bases between the two germline ends. CDR3: CAWALAGNTIYF. The CDR3 nucleotides read TGTGCCTGGGCCTTGGCAGGAAACACCATATATTTT.

The V gene is TRBV19, the J gene TRBJ1-6; D ambiguous. Per germline, CDR1 LNHDA and CDR2 SQIVND (reference sequence). The CDR3 extends over 13 amino acids. Trimming removed 6 bases at V and 9 bases at J, with 12 bases between. The CDR3 loop is CASSRTESSPLHF. CDR3 DNA sequence: TGTGCCAGTAGCCGAACGGAGAGTTCACCCCTCCACTTT.

There are a few counts of this clone. The chain employs TRBV5-1 and TRBJ2-7; 9 nucleotides agree with TRBD1. V lost 4 bases and J lost 5; bases outside the gene matches: 10. Germline values: CDR1 SGHRS, CDR2 YFSETQ. The CDR3 totals 15 residues. CDR3 nucleotides: TGCGCCAGCAGCCCGTCGGGACAGGGAGCGGACGAGCAGTACTTC. Translated: CASSPSGQGADEQYF.

This clone was counted a single time. This chain connects TRBV5-4 to TRBJ2-1; 15 nucleotides align to TRBD2. The CDR3 is 16 amino acids. Germline lookup yields CDR1 SGHNT and CDR2 YYREEE (reference sequence). V lost 5 bases and J lost 5; bases outside the gene matches: 5. CDR3 nucleotide sequence: TGTGCCAGCAGTGAGGGACTAGCGGGGGGCGACAATGAGCAGTTCTTC. Translation: CASSEGLAGGDNEQFF.

V usage is TRBV7-2 and J usage is TRBJ2-7; D uncertain. This CDR3 is 15 amino acids long. Germline values: CDR1 SGHTA, CDR2 FQGNSA. V shed 5 bases and J shed 5 bases, with 19 bases lying between them. CDR3 bases: TGTGCCAGCAGCCCTAATAAGTTTCCCATCCACGAGCAGTACTTC. It yields the protein CASSPNKFPIHEQYF.

The chain uses TRBV2 and TRBJ1-6; no firm D call. The germline V gene encodes CDR1 SNHLY and CDR2 FYNNEI. Trimming pared 3 bases from V and 14 bases from J, leaving 17 bases between. The length of the CDR3 is 14 residues. CDR3 nucleotides: TGTGCCAGCAGTGAGACACCTTTTTTTGGGTCCCTCCACTTT. As protein: CASSETPFFGSLHF.

The chain couples TRBV19 to TRBJ2-7; a possible D gene is TRBD2 (6 bases). CDR3 length: 13 amino acids. V shed 3 bases and J shed 3 bases, with 9 bases lying between them. Germline-derived CDR1 and CDR2 are LNHDA and SQIVND (reference sequence). The CDR3 region is CASSIQAGYEQYF. CDR3 bases: TGTGCCAGTAGTATCCAAGCGGGCTACGAGCAGTACTTC.

The chain has TRBV7-8 and TRBJ2-5; the match to TRBD2 covers 8 bases. The CDR3 has 13 amino acids. V dropped 8 bases and J dropped 1; count of bases not matched to a gene: 3. Per the germline V gene, CDR1 is SGHVS and CDR2 is FQNEAQ. As DNA, the CDR3 is TGTGCCAGCCGGCGGGGGGCCCAAGAGACCCAGTACTTC. It yields the protein CASRRGAQETQYF.

This chain joins TRBV2 and TRBJ1-6; 9 nucleotides align to TRBD1. The germline gives CDR1 SNHLY, CDR2 FYNNEI. This CDR3 comprises 15 residues. With 5 bases clipped from V and 10 bases from J, the junction kept 9 bases outside the gene matches. CDR3 amino acids: CASSPGQGVGSPLHF. The CDR3, as DNA: TGTGCCAGCAGTCCGGGACAGGGTGTTGGATCACCCCTCCACTTT.

This clone occurred once. The CDR3 here is CASRPDSSNEKLFF. In DNA form, the CDR3 reads TGTGCCAGCAGACCCGACAGTTCTAATGAAAAACTGTTTTTT. This chain links TRBV3-1 (or the pseudogene TRBV3-2) with TRBJ1-4; D is possibly TRBD1 (5 bases). The CDR3 covers 14 residues. In germline, CDR1 is LGHDT, CDR2 YNNKEL (reference sequence). Deletions cut 6 bases from V and 3 bases from J, with 11 bases between.

This clone was detected once. The chain links TRBV3-1 (or the pseudogene TRBV3-2) to TRBJ1-2; 7 bases fit TRBD1. Germline lookup yields CDR1 LGHDT and CDR2 YNNKEL (reference sequence). Losses at the gene ends were 11 bases for V and 6 bases for J; bases not matched to a gene: 9. The CDR3 is 12 amino acids. The CDR3: CASQGQIDGYTF. DNA of the CDR3: TGTGCCTCGCAGGGACAGATAGATGGCTACACCTTC.

The chain is built from TRBV3-1 (or the pseudogene TRBV3-2) and TRBJ1-3; TRBD1 agrees at 7 bases. Germline loops: CDR1 LGHDT, CDR2 YNNKEL (reference sequence). Germline trimming cut 0 bases from V and 16 bases from J; bases unmatched to any gene: 18. The length of the CDR3 is 16 residues. The CDR3 region is CASSQEPEVRTGGLYF. The DNA of the CDR3 is TGTGCCAGCAGCCAAGAGCCTGAGGTGCGGACAGGAGGATTGTATTTT.

The chain employs TRBV9 and TRBJ2-2; D gene uncertain. The CDR3 consists of 12 residues. V was shortened by 2 bases and J by 7 bases, with 6 bases between the two germline ends. From germline, CDR1 is SGDLS and CDR2 YYNGEE. CDR3 region: CASSVFSGELFF. The CDR3 DNA reads TGTGCCAGCAGCGTTTTCAGCGGGGAGCTGTTTTTT.

This clone occurred once. The chain couples TRBV19 to TRBJ2-1; 10 bases are a match to TRBD2. CDR1 and CDR2 from the germline V gene are LNHDA and SQIVND (reference sequence). V was clipped by 2 bases and J by 3 bases; unmatched bases: 1. The CDR3 totals 15 residues. DNA for the CDR3: TGTGCCAGTAGTATACAGCGGGGGGGCTACAATGAGCAGTTCTTC. Residues: CASSIQRGGYNEQFF.

The genes are TRBV7-2 and TRBJ2-2; tentative D call: TRBD1 (6 bases). In germline, CDR1 is SGHTA, CDR2 FQGNSA. The CDR3 contains 15 residues. Between the trimmed V and J ends, which lost 5 bases and 1 base, there was a span of 11 bases. The CDR3 sequence: CASSPSTGNTGELFF. Written as DNA, the CDR3 is TGTGCCAGCAGCCCGTCGACAGGGAACACCGGGGAGCTGTTTTTT.

V and J are TRBV9 and TRBJ2-5, with a tentative D call TRBD2 (5 bases). The CDR3 is 14 amino acids. V lost 3 bases to trimming and J lost 5 bases, with 14 bases between them. Germline values: CDR1 SGDLS, CDR2 YYNGEE. DNA for the CDR3: TGTGCCAGCAGCGATCGACCCCGAGGGGAGACCCAGTACTTC. This codes for CASSDRPRGETQYF.

This clone was picked up one time. The rearrangement links TRBV30 to TRBJ2-7, with 9 bases aligning to TRBD2. Germline CDR1 is GTSNPN and CDR2 is SVGIG (reference sequence). With V trimmed by 5 bases and J by 1 base, 3 bases remained unmatched. There are 13 residues in the CDR3. The CDR3 loop is CAWGRGGSYEQYF. The DNA of the CDR3 is TGTGCCTGGGGGCGGGGGGGATCCTACGAGCAGTACTTC.

CDR3 region: CASSEAGPAGGPATQYF. CDR3 sequence (DNA): TGTGCCAGCAGTGAAGCGGGCCCTGCGGGGGGCCCTGCTACGCAGTATTTT. This chain connects TRBV6-1 to TRBJ2-3; 8 bases are a match to TRBD2. Germline assignment: CDR1 MNHNS and CDR2 SASEGT. The V gene end was trimmed by 0 bases and the J gene end by 8 bases; junction bases not matched to a gene: 13. This CDR3 spans 17 amino acids.

A word on this clone: The same CDR3 arises from other DNA sequences in this sample as well. The chain has TRBV2 and TRBJ1-1; the D is unclear. Trimming left V 4 bases short and J 4 bases short, with 7 bases between. The CDR3 extends over 12 amino acids. CDR1 and CDR2 (germline): SNHLY, FYNNEI. CDR3 coding DNA: TGTGCCAGCAGTGGAGAGGTCACTGAAGCTTTCTTT. This translates into CASSGEVTEAFF.

The CDR3 DNA follows: TGTGCCAGCAGCACCCGGACAGGGAACGGCCTCTATGGCTACACCTTC. Residues: CASSTRTGNGLYGYTF. This chain joins TRBV11-2 and TRBJ1-2; TRBD1 agrees at 8 bases. The CDR3 loop spans 16 amino acids. CDR1 is SGHAT, CDR2 FQNNGV, per germline. The V and J ends lost 5 bases and 4 bases, in that order; junction bases with no gene match: 12.

In this sample, this clone turned up once. The V gene is TRBV3-1 (or the pseudogene TRBV3-2), the J gene TRBJ2-5; 11 positions agree with TRBD2. With 0 bases clipped from V and 0 bases from J, the junction kept 6 bases outside the gene matches. The germline V gene has CDR1 LGHDT and CDR2 YNNKEL (reference sequence). CDR3 size: 18 residues. The CDR3 DNA is TGTGCCAGCAGCCAAGATATTTCTAGCGGGGGGTACCAAGAGACCCAGTACTTC. Protein sequence: CASSQDISSGGYQETQYF.

The chain uses TRBV7-2 and TRBJ2-3; 12 nucleotides match TRBD2. V shed 5 bases, J shed 2 bases, and the junction held 11 bases outside the gene matches. Germline V gene data show CDR1 as SGHTA and CDR2 as FQGNSA. The CDR3 consists of 18 residues. The DNA of the CDR3 is TGTGCCAGCAGCGGTTCTAGCGGGGGGGATAAACACACAGATACGCAGTATTTT. Its protein is CASSGSSGGDKHTDTQYF.

The genes are TRBV27 and TRBJ1-4; weak D call: TRBD1 (6 bases). There are 15 residues in the CDR3. Germline V gene lookup returns CDR1 MNHEY and CDR2 SMNVEV (reference sequence). The V gene lost 7 bases and the J gene lost 0 bases, with 12 bases spanning the gap. The CDR3 DNA sequence: TGTGCCAGCACGAGAAGGGGGTCAACTAATGAAAAACTGTTTTTT. Its translation is CASTRRGSTNEKLFF.

J is TRBJ1-2 and V is TRBV5-8; TRBD1 matches at 8 bases. The V and J ends lost 3 bases and 4 bases, in that order; junction bases with no gene match: 8. This CDR3 contains 15 residues. Germline V gives CDR1 SGHTS, CDR2 YDEGEE. The CDR3, as DNA: TGTGCCAGCAGCTACTGGACAGGGAATTTCTATGGCTACACCTTC. Amino acids: CASSYWTGNFYGYTF.

The chain joins TRBV5-8 to TRBJ1-1; TRBD1 matches 7 bases. Germline V gene sequence: CDR1 SGHTS, CDR2 YDEGEE. With 0 bases clipped from V and 14 bases from J, the junction kept 13 bases outside the gene matches. The CDR3 spans 14 residues. CDR3: CASSLAGVVTGQFF. The CDR3 DNA is TGTGCCAGCAGCTTGGCCGGGGTTGTGACAGGGCAGTTCTTT.

The chain is built from TRBV7-2 and TRBJ2-5; D remains ambiguous. CDR3 length: 14 residues. Trimming took off 2 bases at V and 1 base at J, with 8 bases between the two ends. The germline V gene has CDR1 SGHTA and CDR2 FQGNSA. DNA for the CDR3: TGTGCCAGCAGCTTATATGGTAGCCAAGAGACCCAGTACTTC. Translated, it gives CASSLYGSQETQYF.